The rows below give T cell receptor beta chains drawn from one sample of a study of cytomegalovirus exposure and HLA in healthy donors. Produced via immunoSEQ multiplex PCR; TCRdb's table is partial and in-frame only. The sample has over 100,000 clones; around 64% are singletons. Source material: PBMCs. Receptor source: a woman under 40 in good health and CMV-seronegative. Each CDR3 is given with its conserved first and last residue. D genes are given only for firm matches. Some rows have no size entry. The others give once, few or many, or a class for an expanded clone.

cdr3_aa	cdr3_nt	v_call	d_call	clone_size	j_call
CASSNNRGSEQFF	TGTGCCAGCAGCAATAACAGGGGGAGTGAGCAGTTCTTC	TRBV7-8	TRBD1	.	TRBJ2-1
CASSSGGDRASYEQYF	TGTGCCAGCAGCTCCGGCGGCGACAGGGCCTCCTACGAGCAGTACTTC	TRBV11-2	TRBD1	few	TRBJ2-7
CAWSTDLTGELFF	TGTGCCTGGAGCACAGACCTTACCGGGGAGCTGTTTTTT	TRBV30	.	.	TRBJ2-2
CASSYSAPQGRNEQFF	TGTGCCAGCAGTTACTCAGCCCCACAGGGTCGCAATGAGCAGTTCTTC	TRBV6-6	.	.	TRBJ2-1
CASSPVGEEKTEAFF	TGTGCCAGCAGTCCCGTCGGGGAGGAAAAGACTGAAGCTTTCTTT	TRBV28	.	few	TRBJ1-1
CASSYQLGSEQYF	TGTGCCAGCAGCTACCAACTAGGCTCCGAGCAGTACTTC	TRBV5-6	.	.	TRBJ2-7
CATSRDQWWEAYNEQFF	TGTGCCACCAGCAGAGATCAATGGTGGGAGGCCTACAATGAGCAGTTCTTC	TRBV15	.	.	TRBJ2-1
CASSKVSGSLEEQYF	TGTGCCAGCAGTAAAGTTAGCGGGAGTTTGGAAGAGCAGTACTTC	TRBV28	TRBD2	.	TRBJ2-7
CASTKVTADTQYF	TGTGCCAGCACTAAAGTAACCGCAGATACGCAGTATTTT	TRBV6-1	.	.	TRBJ2-3
CASSALGQNYGYGYTF	TGTGCCAGCAGTGCCCTCGGTCAGAACTACGGCTATGGCTACACCTTC	TRBV28	.	.	TRBJ1-2
CASMTGFVVFGEQYF	TGTGCCAGCATGACAGGGTTTGTGGTTTTTGGCGAGCAGTACTTC	TRBV6-8	TRBD1	.	TRBJ2-7
CAWSDRTGGTYEQYF	TGTGCCTGGAGTGATAGGACAGGGGGCACCTACGAGCAGTACTTC	TRBV30	TRBD1	.	TRBJ2-7
CASSPDGGSLTEAFF	TGCGCCAGCAGCCCGGACGGAGGGTCCCTCACTGAAGCTTTCTTT	TRBV4-1	.	.	TRBJ1-1
CASSVTGNEQFF	TGTGCCAGCAGTGTGACAGGGAATGAGCAGTTCTTC	TRBV28	TRBD1	.	TRBJ2-1
CASRLAPVAEQYF	TGTGCCAGCAGACTAGCCCCGGTGGCCGAGCAGTACTTC	TRBV27	.	.	TRBJ2-7
CASSLQGAYEQYF	TGTGCCAGCAGCTTACAGGGGGCTTACGAGCAGTACTTC	TRBV7-2	TRBD1	.	TRBJ2-7
CASTPVGREDNEQFF	TGTGCCAGCACTCCGGTGGGGAGGGAGGACAATGAGCAGTTCTTC	TRBV13	TRBD2	.	TRBJ2-1
CAWKVASNEQFF	TGTGCCTGGAAGGTAGCCTCCAATGAGCAGTTCTTC	TRBV30	.	.	TRBJ2-1
CASSQSHPGNEQFF	TGTGCCAGCAGCCAGAGTCACCCCGGCAATGAGCAGTTCTTC	TRBV4-2	.	.	TRBJ2-1
CASSLDTSRSLHF	TGTGCCAGCAGCTTGGACACCTCGAGGTCCCTCCACTTT	TRBV5-5	.	.	TRBJ1-6
CASSPTTDKRTDTQYF	TGTGCCAGCAGCCCTACGACAGACAAACGCACAGATACGCAGTATTTT	TRBV11-1	.	.	TRBJ2-3
CASSRTRPEAFF	TGTGCCAGCAGCCGTACGCGTCCTGAAGCTTTCTTT	TRBV7-8	.	.	TRBJ1-1
CATNRESSTDTQYF	TGTGCCACGAACCGGGAGTCGAGCACAGATACGCAGTATTTT	TRBV2	.	.	TRBJ2-3
CASSLSYNEQFF	TGTGCCAGCAGTTTATCATACAATGAGCAGTTCTTC	TRBV28	.	.	TRBJ2-1
CASSSGTNTYEQYF	TGTGCCAGCAGCTCCGGGACAAATACCTACGAGCAGTACTTC	TRBV7-2	.	.	TRBJ2-7
CASSESGTGSETQYF	TGTGCCAGCAGTGAGTCCGGGACAGGGAGTGAGACCCAGTACTTC	TRBV6-1	TRBD1	.	TRBJ2-5
CASSIRGIGSANTGELFF	TGTGCCAGTAGTATAAGGGGAATCGGGAGCGCGAACACCGGGGAGCTGTTTTTT	TRBV19	.	.	TRBJ2-2
CASSARDTVNYGYTF	TGTGCCAGCAGTGCCCGGGACACCGTTAACTATGGCTACACCTTC	TRBV6-1	.	.	TRBJ1-2
CASTLQGATAFVQFF	TGTGCCAGCACCCTACAGGGGGCGACGGCGTTTGTGCAGTTCTTC	TRBV7-8	TRBD1	.	TRBJ2-1
CASSLVPSGSNEQFF	TGTGCCAGCAGCTTAGTACCTAGCGGGAGCAATGAGCAGTTCTTC	TRBV7-2	TRBD2	.	TRBJ2-1
CASSLGGGGGNEQFF	TGTGCCAGCAGCTTAGGGGGCGGGGGAGGCAATGAGCAGTTCTTC	TRBV11-3	TRBD2	.	TRBJ2-1
CASSQERGYSYEQYF	TGCGCCAGCAGCCAGGAGCGGGGGTACTCCTACGAGCAGTACTTC	TRBV4-3	TRBD2	.	TRBJ2-7
CASSSAGTGTYEQYF	TGTGCCAGCAGTTCGGCCGGGACAGGCACCTACGAGCAGTACTTC	TRBV28	TRBD1	.	TRBJ2-7
CASSLAGDNEQFF	TGTGCCAGCAGTTTAGCGGGTGACAATGAGCAGTTCTTC	TRBV27	.	.	TRBJ2-1
CASSLRVDNQPQHF	TGTGCCAGCAGTTTGAGGGTAGACAATCAGCCCCAGCATTTT	TRBV27	.	few	TRBJ1-5
CASSSSSSISEQFF	TGTGCCAGCAGCTCTAGTTCTAGCATTAGCGAGCAGTTCTTC	TRBV5-4	.	.	TRBJ2-1
CASSFESGGYEQYF	TGTGCCAGCAGTTTTGAGAGCGGGGGATACGAGCAGTACTTC	TRBV6-1	TRBD2	once	TRBJ2-7
CATGSPYEQYF	TGTGCCACCGGGAGTCCGTACGAGCAGTACTTC	TRBV6-5	.	.	TRBJ2-7
CASSYQREGSYEQYF	TGCGCCAGCAGTTACCAGCGGGAGGGGTCCTACGAGCAGTACTTC	TRBV4-1	TRBD2	.	TRBJ2-7
CASSFGVGGNTIYF	TGTGCCAGCAGCTTCGGAGTAGGTGGAAACACCATATATTTT	TRBV5-4	.	.	TRBJ1-3
CAIRSGTGGSYEQYF	TGTGCCATCAGATCCGGGACAGGGGGCTCCTACGAGCAGTACTTC	TRBV10-3	TRBD1	.	TRBJ2-7
CASSQDFHQQETQYF	TGCGCCAGCAGCCAAGATTTCCACCAGCAAGAGACCCAGTACTTC	TRBV4-1	.	.	TRBJ2-5
CASSSRGSGANVLTF	TGTGCCAGCAGTTCCCGCGGCTCTGGGGCCAACGTCCTGACTTTC	TRBV27	.	.	TRBJ2-6
CASSTRGDGYTF	TGTGCCAGCAGTACCAGGGGGGATGGCTACACCTTC	TRBV27	TRBD1	.	TRBJ1-2
CASSLLSRANQPQHF	TGTGCCAGCAGTTTATTATCCCGAGCGAATCAGCCCCAGCATTTT	TRBV28	.	.	TRBJ1-5
CASSSGTRINTDTQYF	TGTGCCAGCAGTTCAGGGACTAGGATAAACACAGATACGCAGTATTTT	TRBV28	TRBD2	.	TRBJ2-3
CASSQVTSGSADTQYF	TGCGCCAGCAGCCAAGTCACTAGCGGGAGTGCAGATACGCAGTATTTT	TRBV4-1	TRBD2	.	TRBJ2-3
CASSVSIGVAYEQYF	TGTGCCAGCAGCGTAAGTATAGGGGTGGCCTACGAGCAGTACTTC	TRBV9	.	.	TRBJ2-7
CASSFTGVEAEAFF	TGCGCCAGCAGCTTTACAGGGGTGGAGGCTGAAGCTTTCTTT	TRBV5-1	TRBD1	.	TRBJ1-1
CASSLAGSNTEAFF	TGCGCCAGCAGCTTGGCAGGATCGAACACTGAAGCTTTCTTT	TRBV5-1	.	.	TRBJ1-1
CASSLTGINEKLFF	TGCGCCAGCAGCTTGACAGGAATTAATGAAAAACTGTTTTTT	TRBV5-1	.	few	TRBJ1-4
CASSLGEQYF	TGTGCCAGCAGCCTAGGTGAGCAGTACTTC	TRBV2	.	.	TRBJ2-7
CSVTGDMTDTQYF	TGCAGCGTGACCGGGGACATGACAGATACGCAGTATTTT	TRBV29-1	.	.	TRBJ2-3